What follows are 6 T cell receptor beta chains derived from one specimen sequenced in a study of regulatory T cells. Findings and caveats of the study: Hydrophobic residues at CDR3 positions 6 and 7 were enriched in conventional CD4+ T cells of CD3G-deficient patients.

Their target antigens are unknown. Amplification used 52 TRBV primers and 13 TRBJ primers. Profiled with immunoSEQ multiplex PCR; TCRdb holds only in-frame clones, not every one. Of 32,000 or so clones listed, around 92% are singletons. The sequencing input was conventional CD4+ T cells sorted from blood. The receptors here all came from a person aged 18 to 35 with CD3G deficiency.

The chain has TRBV6-6 and TRBJ1-1; D is possibly TRBD1 (6 bases). Per the germline V gene, CDR1 is MNHNY and CDR2 is SVGAGI (reference sequence). The length of the CDR3 is 12 residues. The V gene lost 5 bases and the J gene lost 5 bases, with 9 bases spanning the gap. CDR3 sequence: CASSQGRTEAFF. The CDR3 DNA is TGTGCCAGCAGTCAGGGGCGGACTGAAGCTTTCTTT.

This clone was counted between two and nine times. The J gene is TRBJ1-1, the V gene TRBV28; D gene unclear. CDR1 and CDR2 (germline): MDHEN, SYDVKM. Deletions cut 1 base from V and 1 base from J, with 7 bases between. CDR3 length: 14 amino acids. The CDR3 protein is CASSLYHRNTEAFF. The CDR3 nucleotides are TGTGCCAGCAGTTTATATCACAGGAACACTGAAGCTTTCTTT.

The chain combines TRBV5-6 with TRBJ2-7; D might be TRBD1 (5 bases). The V end was cut by 4 bases, the J end by 0 bases, with 17 bases between. CDR3 length: 16 amino acids. Germline CDR1 SGHDT, CDR2 YYEEEE. In nucleotides, the CDR3 is TGTGCCAGCAGCCATCCGGGCCTTAGGGGCTCCTACGAGCAGTACTTC. As protein: CASSHPGLRGSYEQYF.

The rearrangement uses TRBV5-1 and TRBJ2-7, with unresolved D. Germline V gene sequence: CDR1 SGHRS, CDR2 YFSETQ. Between the trimmed V and J ends, which lost 1 base and 3 bases, there was a span of 11 bases. This CDR3 has 14 residues. The CDR3 DNA reads TGCGCCAGCAGCTTGACCCCCGGCAGCTACGAGCAGTACTTC. It specifies CASSLTPGSYEQYF.

The chain joins TRBV10-3 to TRBJ2-1, with TRBD2 matching 7 bases. Germline CDR1 reads ENHRY; CDR2 reads SYGVKD. J was trimmed by 4 bases and V by 10 bases; bases with no gene match: 10. This CDR3 region has 14 residues. The CDR3: CASRPGSGYNEQFF. Here the CDR3 DNA reads TGTGCCAGCAGACCGGGTAGCGGGTACAATGAGCAGTTCTTC.

V usage is TRBV5-1 and J usage is TRBJ1-1; TRBD1 might be the D (5 bases). This CDR3 is 14 amino acids long. CDR1 is SGHRS and CDR2 is YFSETQ in the germline V gene. The V gene lost 0 bases and the J gene lost 4 bases, with 10 bases spanning the gap. CDR3 nucleotides: TGCGCCAGCAGCTTGGACGGGACGGGCACTGAAGCTTTCTTT. Its protein is CASSLDGTGTEAFF.